Listed below are T cell receptor beta chains from one sample, sequenced in a study of T cell responses to AZD1222 COVID-19 vaccine. Sequencing used immunoSEQ multiplex PCR; TCRdb keeps in-frame clones, though not all of them. The data hold 100,000 to 130,000 clones, with approximately 92% observed a single time. Source: peripheral blood, taken 28 days after the second AZD1222 dose. These receptors were taken from an adult who received the AZD1222 COVID-19 vaccine. The CDR3 runs from the conserved cysteine through the conserved F or W. A D gene is named only where the DNA matches it firmly. Clone size is shown for a subset of rows, as once, few, many or a class of expanded clone.

size,D,length,V,J,CDR3,DNA
-,-,16,TRBV2,TRBJ1-5,CASQEQESYSNQPQHF,TGTGCCAGCCAAGAACAGGAGTCATATAGCAATCAGCCCCAGCATTTT
-,-,13,TRBV12-3/TRBV12-4,TRBJ1-6,CASSLTGNSPLHF,TGTGCCAGCAGTTTGACGGGGAACTCACCCCTCCACTTT
-,TRBD1,15,TRBV6-5,TRBJ2-1,CASSPQGVSYNEQFF,TGTGCCAGCAGCCCCCAGGGGGTTTCCTACAATGAGCAGTTCTTC
-,-,13,TRBV12-3/TRBV12-4,TRBJ2-7,CASRSDRSGEQYF,TGTGCCAGCAGGTCCGACAGGTCGGGTGAGCAGTACTTC
-,-,15,TRBV27,TRBJ2-6,CASSLSASGANVLTF,TGTGCCAGCAGTTTATCAGCCTCTGGGGCCAACGTCCTGACTTTC
-,-,17,TRBV6-2/TRBV6-3,TRBJ2-7,CASSYVLLLATSDEQYF,TGTGCCAGCAGTTACGTCTTGTTGCTAGCGACATCCGACGAGCAGTACTTC
-,-,13,TRBV28,TRBJ1-1,CASRSDGNTEAFF,TGTGCCAGCAGATCGGACGGGAACACTGAAGCTTTCTTT
-,-,13,TRBV29-1,TRBJ1-2,CSVDFEANYGYTF,TGCAGCGTGGATTTTGAGGCTAACTATGGCTACACCTTC
-,-,18,TRBV21-1,TRBJ2-7,CASSKVGKLTGKLDEQYF,TGTGCCAGCAGCAAAGTTGGGAAACTGACAGGTAAATTGGACGAGCAGTACTTC
-,-,16,TRBV4-1,TRBJ1-6,CASSQDRVRSNSPLHF,TGCGCCAGCAGCCAAGATCGAGTCAGATCCAATTCACCCCTCCACTTT
-,-,14,TRBV10-1,TRBJ1-1,CASSDDRPHTEAFF,TGCGCCAGCAGTGATGACCGGCCCCACACTGAAGCTTTCTTT
-,-,16,TRBV28,TRBJ1-4,CASSLPGTATNEKLFF,TGTGCCAGCAGTTTACCCGGGACCGCAACTAATGAAAAACTGTTTTTT
-,TRBD1,16,TRBV9,TRBJ1-4,CASSVHPGQGREKLFF,TGTGCCAGCAGCGTCCACCCGGGACAGGGGAGAGAAAAACTGTTTTTT
-,TRBD1,15,TRBV6-1,TRBJ1-1,CASSEVSGGRAEAFF,TGTGCCAGCAGTGAAGTGTCAGGGGGTAGGGCTGAAGCTTTCTTT
-,TRBD1,15,TRBV11-3,TRBJ2-1,CASSSGTGTYNEQFF,TGTGCCAGCAGCTCCGGGACAGGGACCTACAATGAGCAGTTCTTC
-,-,16,TRBV3-1/TRBV3-2,TRBJ1-2,CASSQHRERAGVGYTF,TGTGCCAGCAGCCAACATAGAGAGAGGGCAGGGGTCGGCTACACCTTC
-,TRBD2,14,TRBV7-2,TRBJ2-3,CASRLAGGTDTQYF,TGTGCCAGCAGACTAGCGGGAGGCACAGATACGCAGTATTTT
-,-,15,TRBV15,TRBJ2-7,CATSRDLDPLREQYF,TGTGCCACCAGCAGAGACCTCGACCCGTTGAGGGAGCAGTACTTC
once,-,14,TRBV7-2,TRBJ2-7,CASSLGGAFYEQYF,TGTGCCAGCAGCTTAGGAGGGGCCTTCTACGAGCAGTACTTC
-,-,17,TRBV15,TRBJ1-2,CATSPQGHRSPNYGYTF,TGTGCCACCAGCCCCCAGGGACATCGTTCCCCTAACTATGGCTACACCTTC
-,-,12,TRBV5-4,TRBJ1-1,CASSLVDTEAFF,TGTGCCAGCAGCTTGGTGGACACTGAAGCTTTCTTT
-,TRBD2,15,TRBV5-1,TRBJ2-5,CASSLMLGREETQYF,TGCGCCAGCAGCTTGATGTTGGGGAGGGAAGAGACCCAGTACTTC
-,-,14,TRBV5-1,TRBJ2-5,CASSLEWGLETQYF,TGCGCCAGCAGCTTGGAGTGGGGTTTAGAGACCCAGTACTTC
-,-,13,TRBV4-2,TRBJ2-2,CASSQDSPGELFF,TGTGCCAGCAGCCAAGACTCGCCCGGGGAGCTGTTTTTT
-,TRBD1,15,TRBV9,TRBJ2-5,CASSVAGTAEETQYF,TGTGCCAGCAGCGTAGCCGGGACAGCCGAAGAGACCCAGTACTTC
-,TRBD2,15,TRBV7-2,TRBJ2-3,CASSHTSASTDTQYF,TGTGCCAGCAGCCACACTAGCGCTAGCACAGATACGCAGTATTTT
-,TRBD2,15,TRBV7-3,TRBJ2-3,CASSVTSGATDTQYF,TGTGCCAGCAGCGTCACTAGCGGGGCCACAGATACGCAGTATTTT
-,TRBD1,15,TRBV18,TRBJ1-1,CASSHRDRINTEAFF,TGTGCCAGCTCGCACCGGGACAGGATTAACACTGAAGCTTTCTTT
once,TRBD1,15,TRBV9,TRBJ1-2,CASSVVDRGQGGYTF,TGTGCCAGCAGCGTAGTTGACAGGGGGCAGGGTGGCTACACCTTC
-,TRBD2,14,TRBV27,TRBJ2-7,CASSLGSGRYEQYF,TGTGCCAGCAGTCTGGGTAGCGGGAGGTACGAGCAGTACTTC
-,-,12,TRBV6-5,TRBJ1-5,CANEGGNQPQHF,TGTGCCAACGAAGGCGGCAATCAGCCCCAGCATTTT
-,TRBD1,14,TRBV5-1,TRBJ2-7,CASSLTGGPYEQYF,TGCGCCAGCAGCTTGACAGGGGGCCCCTACGAGCAGTACTTC
-,-,11,TRBV2,TRBJ2-1,CASSLYNEQFF,TGTGCCAGCAGCCTATATAATGAGCAGTTCTTC
-,TRBD1,18,TRBV7-9,TRBJ1-5,CASSSGQGGILSNQPQHF,TGTGCCAGCAGCTCGGGACAGGGAGGGATTTTAAGCAATCAGCCCCAGCATTTT
-,-,12,TRBV7-9,TRBJ2-7,CASSRPSSGQYF,TGTGCCAGCAGTAGACCCTCGTCGGGGCAGTACTTC
-,TRBD2,15,TRBV7-3,TRBJ2-1,CASSSRLAGYNEQFF,TGTGCCAGCAGCTCACGACTAGCGGGGTACAATGAGCAGTTCTTC
once,-,17,TRBV3-1/TRBV3-2,TRBJ1-4,CASSQDWGAGPNEKLFF,TGTGCCAGCAGCCAAGATTGGGGGGCAGGACCGAATGAAAAACTGTTTTTT
-,-,13,TRBV29-1,TRBJ1-4,CSAGGDRNEKLFF,TGCAGCGCCGGAGGGGATAGAAATGAAAAACTGTTTTTT
-,-,13,TRBV3-1/TRBV3-2,TRBJ1-2,CASSLRQDSGYTF,TGTGCCAGCAGCCTAAGACAGGACAGTGGCTACACCTTC
once,-,13,TRBV5-1,TRBJ1-2,CASSPGGWDGYTF,TGCGCCAGCAGCCCGGGGGGCTGGGATGGCTACACCTTC
-,-,14,TRBV7-2,TRBJ1-1,CASSLDPTGSEAFF,TGTGCCAGCAGCTTAGATCCCACCGGGTCTGAAGCTTTCTTT
-,TRBD1,15,TRBV4-1,TRBJ2-7,CASSQPGGAPYEQYF,TGCGCCAGCAGCCAACCAGGGGGCGCCCCTTACGAGCAGTACTTC
-,-,11,TRBV6-1,TRBJ1-2,CASSEFIGYTF,TGTGCCAGCAGTGAATTTATCGGCTACACCTTC
-,-,12,TRBV13,TRBJ1-1,CASSFFRAEAFF,TGTGCCAGCAGCTTTTTCCGGGCCGAAGCTTTCTTT
-,-,12,TRBV12-3/TRBV12-4,TRBJ1-5,CASAMGLQPQHF,TGTGCCAGCGCTATGGGTTTGCAGCCCCAGCATTTT
-,-,16,TRBV15,TRBJ2-2,CATSSQRGDPTGELFF,TGTGCCACCAGCAGCCAAAGGGGGGATCCGACCGGGGAGCTGTTTTTT
-,TRBD1,15,TRBV19,TRBJ1-6,CASSIALDRVSPLHF,TGTGCCAGTAGTATAGCCCTGGACAGGGTCTCACCCCTCCACTTT
-,-,18,TRBV18,TRBJ2-6,CASSPTHNTGPGANVLTF,TGTGCCAGCTCACCGACTCATAATACAGGCCCTGGGGCCAACGTCCTGACTTTC
-,TRBD2,14,TRBV28,TRBJ2-1,CASMGSGRASEQFF,TGTGCCAGCATGGGTAGCGGGAGGGCGAGTGAGCAGTTCTTC
-,-,15,TRBV11-2,TRBJ1-6,CASRLLGVSSSPLHF,TGTGCCAGCAGACTCCTCGGGGTATCGAGTTCACCCCTCCACTTT
-,-,17,TRBV27,TRBJ2-2,CASSTQYRATNTGELFF,TGTGCCAGCAGTACACAATACAGGGCTACGAACACCGGGGAGCTGTTTTTT
-,TRBD1,14,TRBV10-3,TRBJ1-5,CAISDGQGIKPQHF,TGTGCCATCAGTGACGGACAGGGAATTAAGCCCCAGCATTTT
-,-,16,TRBV4-3,TRBJ1-5,CASSQDLGYSNQPQHF,TGCGCCAGCAGCCAAGATCTCGGGTATAGCAATCAGCCCCAGCATTTT
once,-,14,TRBV30,TRBJ2-1,CAWSGSESYNEQFF,TGTGCCTGGAGCGGATCAGAATCCTACAATGAGCAGTTCTTC
-,TRBD1,15,TRBV6-5,TRBJ2-7,CASSYSDRGGYEQYF,TGTGCCAGCAGTTACTCCGACAGGGGAGGATACGAGCAGTACTTC
-,TRBD2,14,TRBV29-1,TRBJ2-5,CSVDRGGRRETQYF,TGCAGCGTTGATCGGGGGGGGCGGCGGGAGACCCAGTACTTC
once,-,14,TRBV5-5,TRBJ1-1,CASSAPGLNTEAFF,TGTGCCAGCAGCGCGCCGGGCCTTAACACTGAAGCTTTCTTT